This TCR beta chain originates from a study of blood T cells in healthy people across ages. The germline V gene encodes CDR1 SGHRS and CDR2 YFSETQ. Trimming stripped 7 bases from V and 6 bases from J, with 10 bases between. The CDR3 covers 11 residues. With a J-beta primer mix and a sample-barcoded 5' primer, a second PCR ran 7 to 11 cycles. Each CDR3 protein gets one entry after TCRdb re-called the 5' RACE reads with MiXCR. The sample records over a million distinct CDR3 sequences, roughly 40% being singletons. This TCR was recovered from a woman younger than 30 in good health. The sequenced sample consisted of blood. The chain carries TRBV5-1 and TRBJ1-1, with D perhaps TRBD1 (5 bases). The CDR3 loop is CASYGGAEAFF. The CDR3 region has the DNA TGCGCCAGCTACGGAGGGGCTGAAGCTTTCTTT.